Listed below are T cell receptor beta chains from one sample, sequenced in a study of T cell responses to AZD1222 COVID-19 vaccine. Method: immunoSEQ multiplex PCR; TCRdb's copy keeps in-frame clones and lacks some. The repertoire holds about 120,000 clones, around nine tenths seen once, with around 12% in the top ten. This material consisted of peripheral blood, taken on day 0 of AZD1222 vaccination. These TCRs come from an adult in good health. Both conserved end residues are part of each CDR3. D genes are given only for firm matches. Rows may omit the clone size; those that give it use once, few, many or a size class.

J,V,size,D,length,CDR3,DNA
TRBJ2-2,TRBV7-2,NA,TRBD1,16,CASSAPGQGATGELFF,TGTGCCAGCAGCGCCCCGGGACAGGGGGCAACCGGGGAGCTGTTTTTT
TRBJ1-2,TRBV19,NA,TRBD1,15,CASSIVQGPNYGYTF,TGTGCCAGTAGTATAGTACAGGGGCCTAACTATGGCTACACCTTC
TRBJ1-3,TRBV7-2,once,TRBD1,17,CASSLGQGKVSGNTIYF,TGTGCCAGCAGCTTAGGACAGGGGAAAGTCTCTGGAAACACCATATATTTT
TRBJ2-7,TRBV10-2,NA,NA,13,CASSEGGIYEQYF,TGCGCCAGCAGTGAGGGAGGAATCTACGAGCAGTACTTC
TRBJ1-1,TRBV2,NA,NA,14,CASSPGTLNTEAFF,TGTGCCAGCAGCCCCGGGACATTGAACACTGAAGCTTTCTTT
TRBJ1-2,TRBV21-1,NA,NA,17,CASSKVPAGRDSYGYTF,TGTGCCAGCAGCAAAGTCCCGGCCGGGCGGGACAGCTATGGCTACACCTTC
TRBJ1-6,TRBV2,NA,TRBD1,12,CATRQDLRGLHF,TGTGCCACCCGACAGGACCTCAGGGGGCTCCACTTT
TRBJ1-5,TRBV30,NA,NA,13,CAWSTDRSQPQHF,TGTGCCTGGAGCACCGACAGGAGTCAGCCCCAGCATTTT
TRBJ1-4,TRBV4-1,NA,NA,16,CASSQDGGSVNEKLFF,TGCGCCAGCAGCCAAGATGGAGGCAGCGTTAATGAAAAACTGTTTTTT
TRBJ2-1,TRBV29-1,NA,NA,12,CSVESSGNEQFF,TGCAGCGTTGAATCGTCGGGCAATGAGCAGTTCTTC
TRBJ2-1,TRBV7-2,NA,TRBD2,15,CASSFRASGSNEQFF,TGTGCCAGCAGCTTTAGGGCTAGCGGGAGCAATGAGCAGTTCTTC
TRBJ2-1,TRBV7-2,NA,TRBD2,15,CASSPRGGAYNEQFF,TGTGCCAGCAGCCCTCGGGGGGGGGCCTACAATGAGCAGTTCTTC
TRBJ1-6,TRBV27,NA,NA,13,CASPSSYNSPLHF,TGTGCCAGTCCCAGCTCCTATAATTCACCCCTCCACTTT
TRBJ1-2,TRBV4-3,NA,NA,16,CASSQDRGFGTDGYTF,TGCGCCAGCAGCCAAGATAGGGGCTTTGGGACCGATGGCTACACCTTC
TRBJ1-2,TRBV7-2,few,TRBD1,15,CASSSTGRALDGYTF,TGTGCCAGCAGTTCGACAGGGCGGGCACTCGATGGCTACACCTTC
TRBJ1-3,TRBV18,NA,NA,16,CASSMTGPVPGNTIYF,TGTGCCAGCTCCATGACAGGACCAGTACCTGGAAACACCATATATTTT
TRBJ2-5,TRBV7-9,NA,NA,12,CASTTGQETQYF,TGTGCCAGCACCACGGGCCAAGAGACCCAGTACTTC
TRBJ1-1,TRBV5-5,NA,NA,16,CASSLGPIGVYAEAFF,TGTGCCAGCAGCTTGGGCCCAATTGGGGTCTACGCTGAAGCTTTCTTT
TRBJ2-1,TRBV4-3,NA,NA,14,CASSQAGGYNEQFF,TGCGCCAGCAGCCAGGCCGGAGGTTACAATGAGCAGTTCTTC
TRBJ1-2,TRBV27,once,TRBD1,13,CASSLGQGIGYTF,TGTGCCAGCAGTTTGGGACAGGGTATCGGCTACACCTTC
TRBJ2-7,TRBV2,NA,TRBD2,12,CASRVSGYEQYF,TGTGCCAGCAGGGTTAGCGGGTACGAGCAGTACTTC
TRBJ2-7,TRBV27,NA,NA,13,CASSLMTPYEQYF,TGTGCCAGCAGCCTGATGACCCCCTACGAGCAGTACTTC
TRBJ1-2,TRBV7-2,NA,TRBD1,17,CASSSTPGTGANYGYTF,TGTGCCAGCAGCTCAACCCCCGGGACAGGAGCTAACTATGGCTACACCTTC
TRBJ2-1,TRBV7-3,once,NA,16,CASSLIARRGNNEQFF,TGTGCCAGCAGCTTAATCGCTAGGCGGGGTAACAATGAGCAGTTCTTC
TRBJ2-7,TRBV19,NA,TRBD2,14,CASSLAGAFYEQYF,TGTGCCAGTAGTTTAGCGGGAGCGTTCTACGAGCAGTACTTC
TRBJ2-3,TRBV3-1/TRBV3-2,NA,NA,15,CASSQELTKADTQYF,TGTGCCAGCAGCCAAGAACTCACTAAGGCAGATACGCAGTATTTT
TRBJ1-3,TRBV6-5,NA,TRBD1,16,CASSYSTGTAGNTIYF,TGTGCCAGCAGTTACTCGACCGGGACAGCCGGAAACACCATATATTTT
TRBJ2-2,TRBV3-1/TRBV3-2,once,TRBD2,14,CASSQGLAGGELFF,TGTGCCAGCAGCCAGGGACTAGCGGGAGGGGAGCTGTTTTTT
TRBJ2-7,TRBV21-1,NA,NA,15,CASSNWTSGNYEQYF,TGTGCCAGCAGCAATTGGACTAGCGGGAATTACGAGCAGTACTTC
TRBJ1-1,TRBV19,NA,NA,15,CASSTSGTPNTEAFF,TGTGCCAGTAGTACCTCCGGGACACCGAACACTGAAGCTTTCTTT
TRBJ1-1,TRBV4-2,NA,TRBD1,15,CASSHLGTGDTEAFF,TGTGCCAGCAGCCACCTCGGGACAGGGGATACTGAAGCTTTCTTT
TRBJ1-4,TRBV18,NA,NA,15,CASSPDAGEYEKLFF,TGTGCCAGCTCACCAGACGCAGGGGAGTATGAAAAACTGTTTTTT
TRBJ2-3,TRBV9,NA,TRBD2,14,CASGSGTSGSTQYF,TGTGCCAGCGGCTCCGGGACTAGCGGGAGTACGCAGTATTTT
TRBJ2-5,TRBV19,NA,TRBD1,13,CATRTGGRETQYF,TGTGCCACCAGGACAGGGGGCCGGGAGACCCAGTACTTC
TRBJ2-1,TRBV28,NA,TRBD2,14,CASGQGTSGVEQFF,TGTGCCAGCGGGCAAGGGACTAGCGGGGTTGAGCAGTTCTTC
TRBJ2-7,TRBV21-1,NA,NA,16,CASSKGPGRVSYEQYF,TGTGCCAGCAGCAAAGGCCCCGGGAGGGTCTCCTACGAGCAGTACTTC
TRBJ2-1,TRBV5-4,NA,NA,14,CASSLEGSPNEQFF,TGTGCCAGCAGCTTGGAGGGCAGTCCCAATGAGCAGTTCTTC
TRBJ2-1,TRBV19,NA,NA,16,CASTAGALGSYNEQFF,TGTGCCAGTACCGCTGGCGCCCTTGGCTCCTACAATGAGCAGTTCTTC
TRBJ1-1,TRBV5-4,NA,NA,16,CASSLPGADGHTEAFF,TGTGCCAGCAGCTTACCAGGCGCGGACGGGCACACTGAAGCTTTCTTT
TRBJ1-6,TRBV5-4,many,NA,15,CASSLQGPGNSPLHF,TGTGCCAGCAGCTTGCAGGGGCCTGGGAATTCACCCCTCCACTTT
TRBJ1-1,TRBV7-6,once,NA,13,CASSLGENTEAFF,TGTGCCAGCAGCTTAGGGGAAAACACTGAAGCTTTCTTT
TRBJ1-5,TRBV30,NA,NA,16,CAWRDPRGGDNQPQHF,TGTGCCTGGAGGGACCCGCGAGGGGGGGATAATCAGCCCCAGCATTTT
TRBJ2-7,TRBV4-2,NA,TRBD1,16,CASSQDPGTGAYEQYF,TGTGCCAGCAGCCAAGATCCCGGGACAGGGGCCTACGAGCAGTACTTC
TRBJ2-1,TRBV11-3,NA,NA,14,CASSRGGVSDEQFF,TGTGCCAGCAGTCGAGGGGGAGTATCCGATGAGCAGTTCTTC
TRBJ1-2,TRBV19,NA,NA,18,CASFPWSGGRSDDYGYTF,TGTGCCAGTTTCCCGTGGTCGGGCGGAAGGTCCGACGACTATGGCTACACCTTC
TRBJ2-2,TRBV24-1,few,NA,15,CATSDPRGTTGELFF,TGTGCCACCAGTGATCCTCGAGGGACCACCGGGGAGCTGTTTTTT
TRBJ2-7,TRBV7-8,once,NA,14,CASSFADGTYEQYF,TGTGCCAGCAGCTTCGCGGACGGTACCTACGAGCAGTACTTC
TRBJ2-1,TRBV2,few,NA,13,CASGTVANNEQFF,TGTGCCAGCGGCACAGTAGCTAACAATGAGCAGTTCTTC
TRBJ2-3,TRBV4-3,NA,NA,16,CASSQEALLSTDTQYF,TGCGCCAGCAGCCAAGAAGCTCTCCTTAGCACAGATACGCAGTATTTT
TRBJ2-7,TRBV7-9,NA,NA,12,CAIRPPGPEQYF,TGTGCCATCCGCCCCCCAGGTCCAGAGCAGTACTTC
TRBJ1-1,TRBV12-3/TRBV12-4,few,NA,12,CASSKSLTEAFF,TGTGCCAGCAGTAAGAGCCTTACGGAAGCTTTCTTT
TRBJ2-1,TRBV11-3,NA,TRBD2,15,CASSLVSGGINEQFF,TGTGCCAGCAGCTTAGTTAGCGGGGGCATAAATGAGCAGTTCTTC
TRBJ2-3,TRBV5-4,NA,TRBD2,16,CASSLAPGTSTDTQYF,TGTGCCAGCAGCTTGGCCCCCGGGACTAGTACGGATACGCAGTATTTT